The subject of this entry is one T cell receptor beta chain. What it binds is not known. Each CDR3 protein is one row after TCRdb ran MiXCR on the RT-PCR reads. The data contain hundreds of thousands of distinct CDR3 sequences, 15% to 18% of them seen just once; the ten biggest clones take up more than 9%. The sample comes from a study of response to subunit inactivated influenza vaccine. Study results and limitations: Every seasonal influenza vaccination brings in few new T cells, the authors suggested.

The source is a man in his fifties or sixties who received an inactivated influenza vaccine. Sequences were derived from PBMCs from blood, sampled roughly 12 days after vaccination.

The CDR3 DNA reads as TGTGCCAGCAGCTTACTATCTCGGGCAACCTACGAGCAGTACTTC. Translating it yields CASSLLSRATYEQYF. The V gene is TRBV11-2, the J gene TRBJ2-7; D gene uncertain. This CDR3 spans 15 amino acids. V was cut by 2 bases and J by 2 bases, with 13 bases left in between. CDR1 SGHAT and CDR2 FQNNGV come from the germline V gene.